The 11 T cell receptor beta chains listed next were all sequenced from one sample in a study of cytomegalovirus exposure and HLA in healthy donors. Primers for the PCR totalled 60 Vbeta and 13 Jbeta. TCRdb's copy holds only in-frame clones and misses some; the assay was immunoSEQ multiplex PCR. The profile shows about 240,000 clones, approximately 82% of them singletons. The sequencing sample was made of PBMCs. Receptor source: a woman between 55 and 75 years old in good health and CMV-seropositive.

The V gene is TRBV27, the J gene TRBJ2-7, with 10 bases that match TRBD2. Per the germline V gene, CDR1 is MNHEY and CDR2 is SMNVEV (reference sequence). J was trimmed by 6 bases and V by 10 bases; bases with no gene match: 6. The CDR3 consists of 12 residues. The CDR3 bases are TGTGCCACCAGGGGACTAGCGCCCGAGCAGTACTTC. Its translation: CATRGLAPEQYF.

V gene TRBV5-1 combines with J gene TRBJ2-3, with 9 bases that match TRBD1. Per the germline V gene, CDR1 is SGHRS and CDR2 is YFSETQ. V was clipped by 0 bases and J by 3 bases; unmatched bases: 2. CDR3 length equals 15 residues. CDR3 sequence: CASSLAQGATDTQYF. CDR3 coding DNA: TGCGCCAGCAGCTTGGCACAGGGGGCAACAGATACGCAGTATTTT. The full variable domain, in which reference TRBV5-1 and TRBJ2-3 provide the parts outside the CDR3, is KAGVTQTPRYLIKTRGQQVTLSCSPISGHRSVSWYQQTPGQGLQFLFEYFSETQRNKGNFPGRFSGRQFSNSRSEMNVSTLELGDSALYLCASSLAQGATDTQYFGPGTRLTVL.

The chain employs TRBV7-9 and TRBJ2-7; D is possibly TRBD1 (6 bases). The V gene's germline CDR1 is SEHNR and CDR2 FQNEAQ (reference sequence). The CDR3 has 17 residues. V was shortened by 5 bases and J by 0 bases, with 20 bases between the two germline ends. CDR3: CASSPTLTGPSSYEQYF. CDR3 nucleotides: TGTGCCAGCAGCCCAACGCTTACAGGGCCAAGCTCCTACGAGCAGTACTTC.

CDR3 amino acids: CASSLGGMNTEAFF. Here the CDR3 DNA reads TGTGCCAGCAGTTTAGGGGGCATGAACACTGAAGCTTTCTTT. V and J are TRBV27 and TRBJ1-1; TRBD1 is a possible D gene (6 bases). Trimming pared 2 bases from V and 0 bases from J, leaving 7 bases between. Germline V CDR1 and CDR2: MNHEY, SMNVEV (reference sequence). The CDR3 has 14 amino acids.

The V call is TRBV9, the J call TRBJ1-1, with 7 bases lining up with TRBD1. Germline CDR1 SGDLS, CDR2 YYNGEE. The junction had 3 bases not matched to a gene; V was cut back by 4 bases and J by 3 bases. This CDR3 is built from 13 residues. The CDR3 nucleotides read TGTGCCAGCAGCCGACAGGGTGACACTGAAGCTTTCTTT. Encoded protein: CASSRQGDTEAFF.

CDR3 sequence: CASSPTQETEAFF. The CDR3 DNA reads as TGTGCCAGCTCACCAACCCAGGAAACTGAAGCTTTCTTT. The V call is TRBV18, the J call TRBJ1-1; D not resolved. V dropped 2 bases and J dropped 5 bases, with 9 bases sitting between them. The CDR3 contains 13 residues. Germline-derived CDR1 and CDR2 are KGHSH and LQKENI. Together with reference TRBV18 and TRBJ1-1, the CDR3 gives the full variable domain: NAGVMQNPRHLVRRRGQEARLRCSPMKGHSHVYWYRQLPEEGLKFMVYLQKENIIDESGMPKERFSAEFPKEGPSILRIQQVVRGDSAAYFCASSPTQETEAFFGQGTRLTVV.

This chain uses TRBV6-1 with TRBJ2-3; possible D gene TRBD1, 6 bases. V dropped 4 bases and J dropped 1 base, with 9 bases sitting between them. The CDR3 totals 14 residues. Germline V CDR1 and CDR2: MNHNS, SASEGT. CDR3 protein: CASSGRTGTDTQYF. The CDR3 coding sequence is TGTGCCAGCAGTGGTCGGACAGGCACAGATACGCAGTATTTT.

V gene TRBV28 combines with J gene TRBJ2-5, with a weak D call TRBD2 (5 bases). Germline-derived CDR1 and CDR2 are MDHEN and SYDVKM. Trimming cost V 2 bases and J 2 bases, with 12 bases left between them. CDR3 length: 15 residues. CDR3 in DNA: TGTGCCAGCAGTTTAATGAGGGCTGGGCAAGAGACCCAGTACTTC. It codes for CASSLMRAGQETQYF.

The chain is built from TRBV11-2 and TRBJ2-5, with 11 bases fitting TRBD2. V lost 3 bases to trimming and J lost 4 bases; unmatched junction nucleotides: 4. The V gene's germline CDR1 is SGHAT and CDR2 FQNNGV. This CDR3 has 15 residues. CDR3 protein: CASSFILAGVETQYF. In DNA, the CDR3 is TGTGCCAGCAGCTTTATACTAGCGGGAGTAGAGACCCAGTACTTC.

The chain uses TRBV6-5 and TRBJ2-1; 11 positions match TRBD2. The CDR3 has 14 amino acids. The V gene end was trimmed by 7 bases and the J gene end by 4 bases; junction bases not matched to a gene: 3. From germline, CDR1 is MNHEY and CDR2 SVGAGI. CDR3 DNA sequence: TGTGCCAGCAACCGACTAGCGGGGTACAATGAGCAGTTCTTC. Protein sequence: CASNRLAGYNEQFF.

This clone was detected a few times. The V call is TRBV27, the J call TRBJ1-2; TRBD1 aligns across 9 bases. The CDR3 runs 15 residues. Germline lookup yields CDR1 MNHEY and CDR2 SMNVEV (reference sequence). J was trimmed by 4 bases and V by 5 bases; bases with no gene match: 8. The CDR3, as DNA: TGTGCCAGCAGTCCTGGGACAGGGAATGGCTATGGCTACACCTTC. Its translation: CASSPGTGNGYGYTF.